This T cell receptor beta chain originates from a study of blood T cell repertoires in COVID-19. Background on the study: Sources were T cells, B-cell-depleted T cells, or PBMCs; the material itself was cDNA or gDNA.

Some clones are missing from TCRdb's copy, which holds only in-frame ones; the method was immunoSEQ multiplex PCR. The repertoire holds some 350,000 clones, with approximately 90% as singletons. Sequencing was performed on peripheral blood. This clonotype was obtained from a woman under 30 who had recovered from COVID-19.

CDR3 in DNA: TGTGCCTGGAATTTGGCAGGGGCGCCCGATGTCGAAAAACTGTTTTTT. Its translation is CAWNLAGAPDVEKLFF. The V call is TRBV30, the J call TRBJ1-4; maybe TRBD1 (6 bases). With 4 bases removed from V and 8 bases from J, the gap between germline ends came to 23 bases. Germline V CDR1 and CDR2: GTSNPN, SVGIG (reference sequence). The length of the CDR3 is 16 residues.